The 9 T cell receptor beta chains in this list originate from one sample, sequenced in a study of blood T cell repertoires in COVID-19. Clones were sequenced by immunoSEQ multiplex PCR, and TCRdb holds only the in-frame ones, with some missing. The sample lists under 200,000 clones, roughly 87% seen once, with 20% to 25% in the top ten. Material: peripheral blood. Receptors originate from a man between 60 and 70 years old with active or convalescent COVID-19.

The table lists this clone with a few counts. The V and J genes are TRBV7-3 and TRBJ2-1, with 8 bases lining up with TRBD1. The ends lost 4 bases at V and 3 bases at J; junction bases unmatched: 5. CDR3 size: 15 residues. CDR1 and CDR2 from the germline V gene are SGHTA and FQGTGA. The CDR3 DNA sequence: TGTGCCAGCAGCTCCACAGGGGGACTCTACAATGAGCAGTTCTTC. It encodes CASSSTGGLYNEQFF.

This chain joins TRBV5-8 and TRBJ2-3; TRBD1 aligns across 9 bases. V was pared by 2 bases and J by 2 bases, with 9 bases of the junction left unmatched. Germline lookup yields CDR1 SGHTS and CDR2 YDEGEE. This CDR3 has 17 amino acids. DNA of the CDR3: TGTGCCAGCAGCTTTTACACCGGGACAGGGCACACAGATACGCAGTATTTT. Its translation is CASSFYTGTGHTDTQYF.

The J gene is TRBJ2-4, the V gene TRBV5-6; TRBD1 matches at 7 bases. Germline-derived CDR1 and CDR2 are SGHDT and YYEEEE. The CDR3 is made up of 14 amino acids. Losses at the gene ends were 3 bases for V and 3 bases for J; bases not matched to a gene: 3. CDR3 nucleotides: TGTGCCAGCAGCTACAGGGGAAACAAAAACATTCAGTACTTC. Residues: CASSYRGNKNIQYF.

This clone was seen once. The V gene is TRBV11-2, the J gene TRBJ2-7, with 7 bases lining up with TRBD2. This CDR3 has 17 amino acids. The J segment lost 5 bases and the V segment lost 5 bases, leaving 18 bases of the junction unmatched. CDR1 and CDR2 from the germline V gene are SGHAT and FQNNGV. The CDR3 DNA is TGTGCCAGCAGCCCCAGGAGGGAGACTAGCTTATATCACGAGCAGTACTTC. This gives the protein CASSPRRETSLYHEQYF.

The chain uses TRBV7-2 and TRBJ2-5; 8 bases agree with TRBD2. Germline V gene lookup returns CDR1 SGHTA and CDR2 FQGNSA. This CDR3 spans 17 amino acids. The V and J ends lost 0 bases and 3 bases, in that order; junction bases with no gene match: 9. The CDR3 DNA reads TGTGCCAGCAGCTTAGCTTCCCATGGGCGGGGGGAAGAGACCCAGTACTTC. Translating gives CASSLASHGRGEETQYF.

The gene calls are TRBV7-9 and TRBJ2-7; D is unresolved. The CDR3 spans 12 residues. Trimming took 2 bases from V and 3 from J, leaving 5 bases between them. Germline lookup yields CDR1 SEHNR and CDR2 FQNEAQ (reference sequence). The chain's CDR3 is CASSLSHYEQYF. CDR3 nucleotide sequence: TGTGCCAGCAGCTTATCCCACTACGAGCAGTACTTC.

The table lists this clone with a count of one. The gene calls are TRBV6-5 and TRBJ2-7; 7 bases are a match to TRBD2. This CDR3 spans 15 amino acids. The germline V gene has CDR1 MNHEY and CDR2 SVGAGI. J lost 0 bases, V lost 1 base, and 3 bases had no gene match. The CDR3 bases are TGTGCCAGCAGTTACTGGGAGCGGGGCTCCTACGAGCAGTACTTC. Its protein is CASSYWERGSYEQYF.

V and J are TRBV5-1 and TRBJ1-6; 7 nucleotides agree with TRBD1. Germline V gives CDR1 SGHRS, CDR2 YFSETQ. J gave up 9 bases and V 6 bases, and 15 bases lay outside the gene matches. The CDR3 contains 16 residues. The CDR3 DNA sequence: TGCGCCAGCACGAGAGACGTGGGACAGCGACCTTCACCCCTCCACTTT. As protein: CASTRDVGQRPSPLHF.

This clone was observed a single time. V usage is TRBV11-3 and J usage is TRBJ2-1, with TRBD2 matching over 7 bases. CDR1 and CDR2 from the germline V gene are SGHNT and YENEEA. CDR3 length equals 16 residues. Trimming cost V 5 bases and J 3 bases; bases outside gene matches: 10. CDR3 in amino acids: CASSPKTSVVYNEQFF. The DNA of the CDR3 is TGTGCCAGCAGCCCGAAAACTAGCGTGGTCTACAATGAGCAGTTCTTC.